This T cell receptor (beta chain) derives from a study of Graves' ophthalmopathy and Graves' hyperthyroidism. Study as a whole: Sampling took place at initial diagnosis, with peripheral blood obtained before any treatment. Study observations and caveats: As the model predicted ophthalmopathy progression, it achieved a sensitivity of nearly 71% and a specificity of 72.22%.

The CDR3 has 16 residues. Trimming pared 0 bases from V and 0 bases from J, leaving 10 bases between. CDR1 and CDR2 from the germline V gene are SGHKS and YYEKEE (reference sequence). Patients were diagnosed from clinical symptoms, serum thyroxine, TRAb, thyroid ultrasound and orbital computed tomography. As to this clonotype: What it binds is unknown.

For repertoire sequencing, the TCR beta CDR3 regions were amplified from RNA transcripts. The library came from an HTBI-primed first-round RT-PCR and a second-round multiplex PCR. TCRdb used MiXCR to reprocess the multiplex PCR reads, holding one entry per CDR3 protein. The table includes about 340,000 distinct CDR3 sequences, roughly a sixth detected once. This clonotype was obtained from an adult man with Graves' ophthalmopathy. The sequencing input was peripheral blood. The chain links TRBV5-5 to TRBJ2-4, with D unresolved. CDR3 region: CASSLELLLAKNIQYF. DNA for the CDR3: TGTGCCAGCAGCTTGGAGCTGTTACTAGCCAAAAACATTCAGTACTTC.